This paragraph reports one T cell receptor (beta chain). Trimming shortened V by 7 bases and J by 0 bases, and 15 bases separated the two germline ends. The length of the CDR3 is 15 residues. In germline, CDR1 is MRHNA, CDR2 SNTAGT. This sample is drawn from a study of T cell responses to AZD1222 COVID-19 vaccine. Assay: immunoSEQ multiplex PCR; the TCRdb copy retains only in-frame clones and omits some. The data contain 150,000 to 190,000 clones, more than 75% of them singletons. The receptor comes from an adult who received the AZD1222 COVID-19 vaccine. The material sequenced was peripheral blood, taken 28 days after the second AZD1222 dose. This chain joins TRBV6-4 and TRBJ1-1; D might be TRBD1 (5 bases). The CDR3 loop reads CASNSGPLLNTEAFF. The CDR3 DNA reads TGTGCCAGCAACTCGGGGCCGTTACTGAACACTGAAGCTTTCTTT.